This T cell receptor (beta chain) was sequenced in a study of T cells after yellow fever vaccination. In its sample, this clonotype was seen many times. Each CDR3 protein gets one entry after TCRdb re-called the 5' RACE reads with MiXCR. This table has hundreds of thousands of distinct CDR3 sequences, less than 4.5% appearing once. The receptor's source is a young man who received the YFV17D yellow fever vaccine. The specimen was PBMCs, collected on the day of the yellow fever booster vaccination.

CDR3 protein: CASSRRPGQGEFF. In DNA form, the CDR3 reads TGCGCCAGCAGCCGCCGGCCGGGACAGGGAGAGTTCTTC. The J gene is TRBJ2-1, the V gene TRBV4-3; 9 bases match TRBD1. The ends lost 4 bases at V and 14 bases at J; junction bases unmatched: 9. Germline lookup yields CDR1 LGHNA and CDR2 YSLEER. The length of the CDR3 is 13 residues.